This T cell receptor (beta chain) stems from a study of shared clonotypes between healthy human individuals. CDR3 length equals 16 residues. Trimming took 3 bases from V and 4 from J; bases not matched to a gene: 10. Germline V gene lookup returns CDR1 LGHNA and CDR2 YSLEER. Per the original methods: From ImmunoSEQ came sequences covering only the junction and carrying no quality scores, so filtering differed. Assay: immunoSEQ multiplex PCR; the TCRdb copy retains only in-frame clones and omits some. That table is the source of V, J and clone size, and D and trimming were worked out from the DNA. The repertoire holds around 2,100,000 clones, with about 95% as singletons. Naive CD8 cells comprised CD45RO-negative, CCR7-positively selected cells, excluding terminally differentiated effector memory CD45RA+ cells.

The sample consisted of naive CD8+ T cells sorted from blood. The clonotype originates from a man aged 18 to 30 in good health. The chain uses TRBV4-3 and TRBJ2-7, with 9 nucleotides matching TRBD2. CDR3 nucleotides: TGCGCCAGCAGCCAGGAAAAGAGCGGGAGGCATTACGAGCAGTACTTC. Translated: CASSQEKSGRHYEQYF.